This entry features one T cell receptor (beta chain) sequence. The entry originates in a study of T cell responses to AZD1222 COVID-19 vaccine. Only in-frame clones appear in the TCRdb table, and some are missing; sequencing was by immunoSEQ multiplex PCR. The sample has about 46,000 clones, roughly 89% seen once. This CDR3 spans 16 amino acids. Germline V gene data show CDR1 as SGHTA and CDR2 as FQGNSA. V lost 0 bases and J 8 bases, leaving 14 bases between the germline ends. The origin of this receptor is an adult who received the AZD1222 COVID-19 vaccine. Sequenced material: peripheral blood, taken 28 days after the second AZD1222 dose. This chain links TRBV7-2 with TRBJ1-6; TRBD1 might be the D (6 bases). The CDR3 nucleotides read TGTGCCAGCAGCTTAGCAGGGGGGAGTTCCTATTCACCCCTCCACTTT. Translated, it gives CASSLAGGSSYSPLHF.